The sequence of this T cell receptor beta chain was determined in a study of T cell responses to AZD1222 COVID-19 vaccine. Notes on the study in general: Of the AZD1222 recipients, only five to seven were seropositive at baseline. Repertoire sampling was restricted to post-peak T cell response timepoints. Receipt of two AZD1222 doses was followed by a rise in Spike-specific TCR breadth and depth.

TCRdb keeps only in-frame clones here, not all; method: immunoSEQ multiplex PCR. The sample yields 150,000 to 190,000 clones, more than 85% seen once. Details on this clone: Antigen unknown.

CDR3 length: 15 amino acids. Germline assignment: CDR1 MDHEN and CDR2 SYDVKM. The ends lost 1 base at V and 4 bases at J; junction bases unmatched: 4. The chain joins TRBV28 to TRBJ1-1; TRBD1 agrees at 9 bases. This TCR came from an adult who received the AZD1222 COVID-19 vaccine. Material: peripheral blood, obtained 28 days after the second AZD1222 dose. The chain's CDR3 is CASSLYGTGSTEAFF. The CDR3, as DNA: TGTGCCAGCAGTTTATACGGGACAGGGAGCACTGAAGCTTTCTTT.